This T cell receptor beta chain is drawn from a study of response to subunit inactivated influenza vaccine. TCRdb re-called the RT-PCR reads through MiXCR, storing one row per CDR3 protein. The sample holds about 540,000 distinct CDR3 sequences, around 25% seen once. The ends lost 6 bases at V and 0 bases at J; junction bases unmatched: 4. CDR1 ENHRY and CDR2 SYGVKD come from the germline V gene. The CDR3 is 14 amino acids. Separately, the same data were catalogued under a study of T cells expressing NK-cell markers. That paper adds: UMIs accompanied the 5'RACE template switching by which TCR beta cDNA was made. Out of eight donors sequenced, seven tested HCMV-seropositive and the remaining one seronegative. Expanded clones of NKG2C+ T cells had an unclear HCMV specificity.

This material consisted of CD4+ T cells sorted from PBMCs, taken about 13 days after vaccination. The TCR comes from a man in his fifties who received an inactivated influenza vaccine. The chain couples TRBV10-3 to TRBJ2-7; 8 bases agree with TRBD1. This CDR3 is CAISRDRSSYEQYF. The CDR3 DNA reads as TGTGCCATCAGCCGGGACAGGAGCTCCTACGAGCAGTACTTC.